This is a list of T cell receptor beta chains from one sample in a study of control samples from healthy donors and cancer patients. TCRdb's copy holds only in-frame clones and misses some; the assay was immunoSEQ multiplex PCR. The profile covers just over 80,000 clones, with over 90% appearing a single time and 4.5% to 6% taken by the ten largest. Sequencing was done on a sample of blood. Every receptor here comes from a woman aged 18-29 years in good health. Both conserved end residues are trimmed from each CDR3. D genes are given only for firm matches. A row's size may be missing; if present it is once, few, many or a size class.

clone size	V gene	J gene	D gene	CDR3 protein
.	TRBV29-1	TRBJ1-5	TRBD1	SVGQGEDQPQH
.	TRBV4-3	TRBJ2-3	.	ASSQERGLSASTDTQY
.	TRBV6-1	TRBJ1-2	TRBD1	ASSEAPGGSSYGYT
.	TRBV7-9	TRBJ2-6	.	ASSTKQGAGANVLT
.	TRBV27	TRBJ1-2	.	ASSLLGEEGSKGYT
.	TRBV20-1	TRBJ2-3	.	SASLQDTQY
.	TRBV7-3	TRBJ2-1	.	ASSLLTGGEQF
.	TRBV7-2	TRBJ2-5	TRBD2	ASSNIGAGGETQY
.	TRBV9	TRBJ1-3	TRBD1	ASSRTGVTGNTIY
.	TRBV27	TRBJ1-3	.	ASSLSGSGPAVSGNTIY
.	TRBV19	TRBJ1-5	.	ASSIRGGGDQPQH
.	TRBV2	TRBJ1-5	.	ASTLTNSNQPQH
.	TRBV14	TRBJ2-5	TRBD2	ASSQEELAGGPQETQY
.	TRBV5-4	TRBJ1-2	.	ASSLVPPYYGYT
large	TRBV5-1	TRBJ1-4	.	ASSSGHPNEKLF